This T cell receptor (beta chain) emerged from a study of blood T cell repertoires in COVID-19. Under the authors' procedure: Estimates of nucleated cell counts were drawn from the amplification of reference gene primers. Produced via immunoSEQ multiplex PCR; TCRdb's table is partial and in-frame only. V and J calls and clone size follow that table, whereas D and trimming were derived from the DNA. The data contain hundreds of thousands of clones, around 81% of them seen just once; the ten biggest clones take up approximately 7.4%. This clone was picked up a small number of times. CDR3 length: 15 amino acids. V was clipped by 4 bases and J by 2 bases; unmatched bases: 6. The germline V gene encodes CDR1 SGHTS and CDR2 YDEGEE.

V and J are TRBV5-8 and TRBJ2-1; 7 bases line up with TRBD1. The TCR originated in a middle-aged woman with acute COVID-19. The material sequenced was PBMCs or T cells enriched from blood (not recorded which). CDR3 loop: CASSPDRAAYNEQFF. The CDR3 nucleotides are TGTGCCAGCAGCCCCGACAGGGCAGCCTACAATGAGCAGTTCTTC.